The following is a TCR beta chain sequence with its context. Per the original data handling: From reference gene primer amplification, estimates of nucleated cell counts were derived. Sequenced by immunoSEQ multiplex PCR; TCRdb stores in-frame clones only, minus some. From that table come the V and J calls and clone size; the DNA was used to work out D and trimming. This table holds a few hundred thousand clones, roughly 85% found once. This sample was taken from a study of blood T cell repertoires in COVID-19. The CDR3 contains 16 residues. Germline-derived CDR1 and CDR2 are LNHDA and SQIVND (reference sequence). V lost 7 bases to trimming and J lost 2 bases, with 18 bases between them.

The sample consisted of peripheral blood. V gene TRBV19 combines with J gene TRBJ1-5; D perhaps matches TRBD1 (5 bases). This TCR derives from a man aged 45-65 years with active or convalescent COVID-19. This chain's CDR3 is CASIRDPTGGNQPQHF. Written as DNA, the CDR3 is TGTGCCAGTATCAGGGATCCCACCGGCGGCAATCAGCCCCAGCATTTT. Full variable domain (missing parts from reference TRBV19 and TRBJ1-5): DGGITQSPKYLFRKEGQNVTLSCEQNLNHDAMYWYRQDPGQGLRLIYYSQIVNDFQKGDIAEGYSVSREKKESFPLTVTSAQKNPTAFYLCASIRDPTGGNQPQHFGDGTRLSIL.